Below, 3 T cell receptor beta chains from the same sample are listed, as sequenced in a study of blood T cell repertoires in COVID-19 (TCRdb year 2020). Receptor amplification or capture employed the immunoSEQ multiplex PCR assay. TCRdb re-hosts the immuneACCESS table, in-frame sequences only. Its copies lack some clones; in the studies checked, an unresolved V gene accounts for under half of them, and the cause for the rest is not known. The sample table shows about 220,000 clones, and approximately 82% are seen once. The ten largest clonotypes hold around 9.5% of the sample. Sequenced: peripheral blood. The receptors shown here come from a man aged 50-60 years with active or convalescent COVID-19.

The chain has TRBV2 and TRBJ2-3; 11 bases fit TRBD2. This CDR3 has 14 amino acids. J gave up 5 bases and V 5 bases, and 3 bases lay outside the gene matches. Per germline, CDR1 SNHLY and CDR2 FYNNEI. The CDR3 protein is CASSTSGGGDTQYF. The CDR3 DNA reads TGTGCCAGCAGTACTAGCGGGGGAGGAGATACGCAGTATTTT.

The V call is TRBV6-5, the J call TRBJ1-2; no reliable D call. The CDR3 extends over 14 amino acids. Germline lookup yields CDR1 MNHEY and CDR2 SVGAGI. V was pared by 2 bases and J by 8 bases, with 15 bases between. In DNA form, the CDR3 reads TGTGCCAGCAGTTACCCCAGGAGGGAAGACGGCTACACCTTC. Encoded protein: CASSYPRREDGYTF.

The rearrangement joins TRBV19 to TRBJ2-5, with D hard to call. The germline gives CDR1 LNHDA, CDR2 SQIVND (reference sequence). CDR3 length equals 14 residues. Trimming pared 4 bases from V and 3 bases from J, leaving 12 bases between. CDR3 in amino acids: CASSTRTFEETQYF. The DNA for the CDR3 is TGTGCCAGTAGTACGCGTACCTTCGAAGAGACCCAGTACTTC.